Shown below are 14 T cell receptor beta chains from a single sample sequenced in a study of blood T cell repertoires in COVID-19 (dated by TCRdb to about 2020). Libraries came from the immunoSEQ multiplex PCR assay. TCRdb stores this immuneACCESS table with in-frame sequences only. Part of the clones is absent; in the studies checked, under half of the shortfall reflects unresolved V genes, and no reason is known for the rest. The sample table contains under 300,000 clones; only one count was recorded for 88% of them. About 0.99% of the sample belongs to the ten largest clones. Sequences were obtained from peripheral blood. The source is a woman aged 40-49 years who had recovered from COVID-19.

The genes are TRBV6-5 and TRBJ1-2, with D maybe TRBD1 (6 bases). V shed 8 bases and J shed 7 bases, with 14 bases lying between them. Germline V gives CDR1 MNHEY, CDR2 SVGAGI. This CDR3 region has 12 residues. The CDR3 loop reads CASRTVVGGYTF. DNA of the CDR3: TGTGCCAGCCGGACAGTTGTAGGTGGCTACACCTTC.

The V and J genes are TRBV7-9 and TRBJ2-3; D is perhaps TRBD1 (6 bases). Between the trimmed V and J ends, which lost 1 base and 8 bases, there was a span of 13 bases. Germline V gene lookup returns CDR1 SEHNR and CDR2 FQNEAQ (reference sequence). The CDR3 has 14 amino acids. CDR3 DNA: TGTGCCAGCAGCTTAGGGCAGGGCAGGGGTACGCAGTATTTT. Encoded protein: CASSLGQGRGTQYF.

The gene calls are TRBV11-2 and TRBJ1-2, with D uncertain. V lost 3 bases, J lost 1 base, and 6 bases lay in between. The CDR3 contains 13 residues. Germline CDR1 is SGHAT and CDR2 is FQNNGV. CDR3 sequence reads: CASSFGSNYGYTF. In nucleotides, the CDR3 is TGTGCCAGCAGCTTCGGGAGTAACTATGGCTACACCTTC.

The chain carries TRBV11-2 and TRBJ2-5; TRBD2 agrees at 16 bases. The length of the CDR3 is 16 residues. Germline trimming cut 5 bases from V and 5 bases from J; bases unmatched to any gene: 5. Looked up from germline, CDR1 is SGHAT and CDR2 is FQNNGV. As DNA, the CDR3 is TGTGCCAGCAGCCCGGGGACTAGCGGGAGGGGGGAGACCCAGTACTTC. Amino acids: CASSPGTSGRGETQYF. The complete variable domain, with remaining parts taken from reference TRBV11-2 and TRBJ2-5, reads EAGVAQSPRYKIIEKRQSVAFWCNPISGHATLYWYQQILGQGPKLLIQFQNNGVVDDSQLPKDRFSAERLKGVDSTLKIQPAKLEDSAVYLCASSPGTSGRGETQYFGPGTRLLVL.

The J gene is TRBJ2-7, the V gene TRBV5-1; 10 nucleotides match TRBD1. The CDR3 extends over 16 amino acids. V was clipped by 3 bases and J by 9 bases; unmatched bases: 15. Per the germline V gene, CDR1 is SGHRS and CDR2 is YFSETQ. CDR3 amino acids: CASSSTRDRGTPRQYF. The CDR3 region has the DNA TGCGCCAGCAGCTCAACCCGGGACAGGGGAACACCCCGGCAGTACTTC.

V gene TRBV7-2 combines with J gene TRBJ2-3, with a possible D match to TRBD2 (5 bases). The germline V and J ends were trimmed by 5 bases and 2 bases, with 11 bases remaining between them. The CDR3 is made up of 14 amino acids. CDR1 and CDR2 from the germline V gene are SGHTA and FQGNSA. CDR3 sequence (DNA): TGTGCCAGCAGCCGCTGGACTCACACAGATACGCAGTATTTT. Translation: CASSRWTHTDTQYF.

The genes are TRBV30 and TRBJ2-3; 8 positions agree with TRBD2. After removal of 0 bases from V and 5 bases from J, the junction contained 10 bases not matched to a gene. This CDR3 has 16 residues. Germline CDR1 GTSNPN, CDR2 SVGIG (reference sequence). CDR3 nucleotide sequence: TGTGCCTGGAGTGTGGGAGCGGGAGCCGCTGGAGATACGCAGTATTTT. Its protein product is CAWSVGAGAAGDTQYF.

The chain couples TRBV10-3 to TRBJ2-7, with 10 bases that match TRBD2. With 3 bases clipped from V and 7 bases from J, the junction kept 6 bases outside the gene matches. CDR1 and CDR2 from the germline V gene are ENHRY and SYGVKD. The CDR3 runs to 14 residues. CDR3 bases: TGTGCCATCAGTGAAGCGGGAGGGCCGGGGGAGCAGTACTTC. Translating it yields CAISEAGGPGEQYF.

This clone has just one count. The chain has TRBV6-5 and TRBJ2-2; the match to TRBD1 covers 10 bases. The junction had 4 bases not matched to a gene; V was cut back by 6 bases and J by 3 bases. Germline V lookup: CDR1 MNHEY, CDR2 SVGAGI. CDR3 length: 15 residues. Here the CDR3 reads CASRAGTGDTGELFF. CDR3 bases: TGTGCCAGCAGGGCCGGGACAGGGGACACCGGGGAGCTGTTTTTT.

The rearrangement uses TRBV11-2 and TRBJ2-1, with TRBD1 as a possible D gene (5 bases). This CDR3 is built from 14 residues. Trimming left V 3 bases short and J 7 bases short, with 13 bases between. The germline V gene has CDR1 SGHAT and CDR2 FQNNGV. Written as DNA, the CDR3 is TGTGCCAGCAGCTTCCAGGGTGTCGGGAATGAGCAGTTCTTC. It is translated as CASSFQGVGNEQFF.

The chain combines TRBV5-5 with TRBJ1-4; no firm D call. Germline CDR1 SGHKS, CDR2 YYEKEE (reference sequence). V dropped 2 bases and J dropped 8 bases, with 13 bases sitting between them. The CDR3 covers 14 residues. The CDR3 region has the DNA TGTGCCAGCAGCTTAGGGCTAACGGGGGAAAAACTGTTTTTT. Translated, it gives CASSLGLTGEKLFF. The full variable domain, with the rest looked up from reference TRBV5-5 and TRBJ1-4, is DAGVTQSPTHLIKTRGQQVTLRCSPISGHKSVSWYQQVLGQGPQFIFQYYEKEERGRGNFPDRFSARQFPNYSSELNVNALLLGDSALYLCASSLGLTGEKLFFGSGTQLSVL.

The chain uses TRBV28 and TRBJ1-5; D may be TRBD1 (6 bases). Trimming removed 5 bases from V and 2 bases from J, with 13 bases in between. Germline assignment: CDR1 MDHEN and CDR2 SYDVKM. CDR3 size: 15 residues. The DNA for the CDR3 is TGTGCCAGCAGTATGTCGGGGGGCGGCAATCAGCCCCAGCATTTT. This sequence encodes CASSMSGGGNQPQHF. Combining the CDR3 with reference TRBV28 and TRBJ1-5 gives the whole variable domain DVKVTQSSRYLVKRTGEKVFLECVQDMDHENMFWYRQDPGLGLRLIYFSYDVKMKEKGDIPEGYSVSREKKERFSLILESASTNQTSMYLCASSMSGGGNQPQHFGDGTRLSIL.

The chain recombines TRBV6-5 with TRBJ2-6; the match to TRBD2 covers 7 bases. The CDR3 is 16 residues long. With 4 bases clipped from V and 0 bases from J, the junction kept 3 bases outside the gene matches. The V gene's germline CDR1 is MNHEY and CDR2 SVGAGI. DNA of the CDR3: TGTGCCAGCAGTTCCCTAGCGGTCTCTGGGGCCAACGTCCTGACTTTC. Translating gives CASSSLAVSGANVLTF.

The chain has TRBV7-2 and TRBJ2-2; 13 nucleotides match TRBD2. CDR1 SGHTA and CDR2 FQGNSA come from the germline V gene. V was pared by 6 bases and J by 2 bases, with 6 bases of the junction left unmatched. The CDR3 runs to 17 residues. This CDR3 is CASRGLAGPLNTGELFF. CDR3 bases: TGTGCCAGCAGGGGACTAGCGGGACCGCTAAACACCGGGGAGCTGTTTTTT.